This T cell receptor beta chain is drawn from a study of chemoradiotherapy in HPV16-positive cancers. Study context: Functional T-cell assays on two HPV16-positive patients' cells defined candidate HPV-specific clones and common TCR motifs. Whole-study results and caveats: Better recurrence-free survival went with HPV-responsive T-cell expansion in HPV16-positive patients. Only a couple of HPV16-positive patients supplied the functional HPV-specificity definition.

The CDR3 runs 17 residues. The V gene end was trimmed by 2 bases and the J gene end by 5 bases; junction bases not matched to a gene: 9. Looked up from germline, CDR1 is SGDLS and CDR2 is YYNGEE. Repertoires were generated with immunoSEQ multiplex PCR, while TCRdb's copy carries only in-frame clones and drops some. This sample carries 7,000 to 10,000 clones, 80% to 90% of them seen once, and the ten largest clones take more than 2.5%. As to this clone: Its target is not known.

This clonotype originated in a human donor with HPV-associated anogenital cancer. This chain joins TRBV9 and TRBJ2-2, with 10 bases identical to TRBD1. The sample in question was tumor tissue, obtained from a patient who underwent chemoradiotherapy. The CDR3 DNA reads as TGTGCCAGCAGCGTGACAGGGGGCCTAAGGAGGACCGGGGAGCTGTTTTTT. Translation gives CASSVTGGLRRTGELFF.